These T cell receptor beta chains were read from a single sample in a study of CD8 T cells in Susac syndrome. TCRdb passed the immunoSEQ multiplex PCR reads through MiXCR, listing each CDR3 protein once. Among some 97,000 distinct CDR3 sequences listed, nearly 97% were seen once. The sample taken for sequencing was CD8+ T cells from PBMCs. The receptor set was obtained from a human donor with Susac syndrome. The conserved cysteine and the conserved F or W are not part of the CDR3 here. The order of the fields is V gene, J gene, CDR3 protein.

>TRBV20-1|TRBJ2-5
SARDGLADSGAQY
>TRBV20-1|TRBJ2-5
SARGEGSTQETQY
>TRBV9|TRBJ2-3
ASSVGVAGDSTDTQY
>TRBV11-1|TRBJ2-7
ASSLVQDYEQY
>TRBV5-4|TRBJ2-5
ASSWGGGGARETQY
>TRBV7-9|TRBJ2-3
ASSLVRGLSTDTQY
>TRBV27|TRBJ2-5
ASKGVRETQY
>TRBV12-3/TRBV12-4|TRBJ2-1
ASRVLAEQF
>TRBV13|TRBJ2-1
ASTLGTRGNEQF
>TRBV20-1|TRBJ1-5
STKTGNQPQH
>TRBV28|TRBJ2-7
ASSQGTTYEQY
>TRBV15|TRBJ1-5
ATSRDPRQSNQPQH
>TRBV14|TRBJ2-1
ASSRGLSSYNEQF
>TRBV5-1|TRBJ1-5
ASSLGQPNSNQPQH
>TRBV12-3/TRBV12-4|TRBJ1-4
ASSFKGEKLF
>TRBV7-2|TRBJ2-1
ASSGRASAKQF
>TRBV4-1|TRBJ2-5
ASSQRTPDRQETQY
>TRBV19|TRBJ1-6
ASNSRDNSPLH